This T cell receptor beta chain came from a study of a mutant IDH1 vaccine in newly diagnosed glioma. Using immunoSEQ multiplex PCR, the repertoire was profiled, and TCRdb retains in-frame clones only, with some absent. The table lists some 38,000 clones, 75% to 80% of them singletons. V lost 2 bases and J lost 8, with 12 bases in between. The length of the CDR3 is 13 residues. CDR1 and CDR2 from the germline V gene are MNHEY and SVGAGI. Time point here: week 5, during vaccination. Every single dose of the vaccine, 300 ug of mutant IDH1 20-mer peptide, came with topical imiquimod. Comments on this clone: Its antigen is not identified.

This receptor was obtained from a man aged 35 to 55 with glioma. The chain has TRBV6-5 and TRBJ1-2, with unresolved D. The specimen comprised PBMCs, sampled from a glioma patient whose treatment included an IDH1 peptide vaccine. CDR3 DNA: TGTGCCAGCAGTTACACCCGTTCCCACGGCTACACCTTC. It specifies CASSYTRSHGYTF.